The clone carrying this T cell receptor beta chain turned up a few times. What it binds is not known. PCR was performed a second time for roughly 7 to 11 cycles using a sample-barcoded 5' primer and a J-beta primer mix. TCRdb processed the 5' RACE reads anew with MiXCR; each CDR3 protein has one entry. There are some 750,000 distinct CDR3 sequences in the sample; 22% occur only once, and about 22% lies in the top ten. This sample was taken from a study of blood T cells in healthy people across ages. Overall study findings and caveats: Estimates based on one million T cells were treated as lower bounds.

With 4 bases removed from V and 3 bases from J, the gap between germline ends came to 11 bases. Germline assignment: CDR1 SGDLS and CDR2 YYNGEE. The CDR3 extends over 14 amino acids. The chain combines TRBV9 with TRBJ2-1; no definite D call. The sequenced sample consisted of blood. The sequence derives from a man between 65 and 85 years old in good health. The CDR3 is CASSSATNYNEQFF. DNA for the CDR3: TGTGCCAGCAGCTCCGCGACCAACTACAATGAGCAGTTCTTC.